This record concerns one T cell receptor beta chain sequence. The antigen is not known. This record comes from a study of T cell responses to AZD1222 COVID-19 vaccine. Study-level points and caveats: None of the repertoires were sampled until the peak T cell response had passed.

Repertoires were generated with immunoSEQ multiplex PCR, while TCRdb's copy carries only in-frame clones and drops some. The data contain 130,000 to 150,000 clones, 90% of them singletons. Trimming left V 4 bases short and J 0 bases short, with 10 bases between. CDR1 is LGHDT, CDR2 YNNKEL, per germline (reference sequence). The CDR3 extends over 16 amino acids. This sequence originates from an adult in good health. Sequencing was performed on peripheral blood, taken on day 0 of AZD1222 vaccination. V is TRBV3-1 (or the pseudogene TRBV3-2) and J is TRBJ1-6, with D hard to call. The CDR3 DNA reads as TGTGCCAGCAGCCCAACGAAGAGCTCCTATAATTCACCCCTCCACTTT. Its translation: CASSPTKSSYNSPLHF.